The present entry profiles one TCR beta chain with its context. The clone's antigen remains unknown. The sample holds no much larger clone one base away, and base qualities are not on file. The data were obtained in a study of Ad26.COV2.S vaccination and SARS-CoV-2 variants (TCRdb year 2021). Study-wide context: Donors in the vaccine arm were drawn from COV1001, a phase I-IIa trial of Ad26.COV2.S in healthy adults that was multicentre, randomized, double-blind and placebo-controlled. TCRbeta repertoire sequencing served as the tool for gauging how specific and how broad the SARS-CoV-2-reactive T cell receptors were following Ad26.COV2.S vaccination. Throughout the experiments and outcome assessment, investigators stayed blinded to trial group allocation. Trial participants were randomized into five groups of five, in which low-dose or high-dose Ad26.COV2.S was given once or twice, or placebo was given on both occasions. A total of approximately 32 samples were included in the TCR-sequenced set, comprising about 20 Ad26.COV2.S vaccine recipients, 5 placebo recipients and 8 SARS-CoV-2 convalescent individuals. Ad26.COV2.S was administered intramuscularly at a dose of 5x10^10 or 1x10^11 viral particles, either as one shot or as two shots given 56 days apart. Points the paper makes about the study in general: Comparing responses between vaccine doses or regimens was not something the study was powered to do. Ad26.COV2.S recipients had higher spike-specific TCR breadth than placebo recipients (P = 0.0014). After vaccination, spike-specific CD8+ and CD4+ T cell responses were reported to show substantial breadth. According to the authors, total T cell responses may have been underestimated by the TCR breadth and depth analyses. Vaccine and placebo recipients had similar non-spike TCR breadth, a finding consistent with the vaccine containing only spike.

The immunoSEQ Assay was used to sequence TCRbeta CDR3 regions. After extraction, genomic DNA underwent amplification by bias-controlled multiplex PCR, followed by high-throughput sequencing. On the study's bioinformatics: To quantify the absolute abundance of each unique TCRbeta CDR3 region, sequences were collapsed and filtered. T cell fraction was estimated by normalizing TCRbeta template counts to usable DNA, which was measured by amplifying reference genes present in all nucleated cells. Repertoire TCRs were annotated as SARS-CoV-2-specific when V gene, CDR3 amino acid sequence and J gene were exactly matched to a known reactive TCR set. The reference SARS-CoV-2 TCR set was obtained from MIRA and was filtered for enrichment in COVID-19-positive ImmuneCODE repertoires, whereby public or cross-reactive TCRs were removed. Drawing on the MIRA antigens, annotated TCRs were analysed further at the level of specific ORF or position within ORF. Breadth was defined as annotated unique rearrangements over total unique productive rearrangements; depth was the summed frequency of those rearrangements. Two-sided Wilcoxon rank-sum tests were used to compare TCR breadth between groups. TCRdb holds this immuneACCESS table with in-frame rearrangements only. Some clones are missing; in checked studies, unresolved V genes explain under half, and the rest has no known cause. The D gene and trimming were derived from the DNA, and the V and J assignments and clone size from that table. The sample table lists some 480,000 clones, 87% of them with a count of one. The top ten clones comprise roughly 13% of the sample.

This specimen's treatment or condition label, interpreted: some 20 received Ad26.COV2.S at low or high dose, single or two shots; about 5 received placebo; per-sample allocation not given. Repertoires of vaccine and placebo recipients were sequenced from samples taken on day 63 after the first injection. Cohort 1b enrolled fewer than 30 adults aged 18-55 years at a single site in Boston, USA, between 29 July and 7 August 2020. Ad26.COV2.S consisted of a replication-incompetent adenovirus type 26 vector by which a prefusion-stabilized SARS-CoV-2 spike protein from the original Wuhan strain was expressed. The CDR3 measures 16 amino acids from cysteine to phenylalanine. Kept here is only the CDR3 DNA, which spans 48 bases and is read in frame from base 1. CDR1 and CDR2 are drawn from the germline V gene (reference sequence): LNHDA, SQIVND. Trimming takes 2 bases off V and 4 bases off J; junction bases not matched to a gene: 7.

The rearranged segments are TRBV19 and TRBJ1-1, and TRBD1 matches 10 of the central bases. Sequenced here: peripheral blood, sampled in a trial of Ad26.COV2.S vaccine versus placebo. This clonotype originated in a person between 18 and 60 years old who received the Ad26.COV2.S COVID-19 vaccine or a placebo. The nucleotides are TGTGCCAGTAGTATAAAGACAGGGGGCTGGAGCACTGAAGCTTTCTTT. It translates to CASSIKTGGWSTEAFF.